Listed below are T cell receptor beta chains from one sample, sequenced in a study of cytomegalovirus exposure and HLA in healthy donors. Assay: immunoSEQ multiplex PCR; the TCRdb copy retains only in-frame clones and omits some. The sample has roughly 130,000 clones; roughly three quarters are singletons. Source material: PBMCs. Source of these receptors: a female donor in good health and CMV-seronegative. Each CDR3 is given with its conserved first and last residue. Each record gives: J gene, V gene, CDR3 length, CDR3 protein.

J gene: TRBJ1-1; V gene: TRBV5-1; CDR3 length: 11; CDR3 protein: CASLQGTEAFF
J gene: TRBJ2-1; V gene: TRBV28; CDR3 length: 16; CDR3 protein: CASSLAIAGGSNEQFF
J gene: TRBJ2-3; V gene: TRBV29-1; CDR3 length: 14; CDR3 protein: CSVGRAGGPDTQYF
J gene: TRBJ2-1; V gene: TRBV18; CDR3 length: 14; CDR3 protein: CASSPPRGMNEQFF
J gene: TRBJ2-5; V gene: TRBV7-8; CDR3 length: 15; CDR3 protein: CASSEVPGGRETQYF
J gene: TRBJ1-1; V gene: TRBV19; CDR3 length: 14; CDR3 protein: CASSIRQHGTEAFF
J gene: TRBJ2-2; V gene: TRBV6-6; CDR3 length: 16; CDR3 protein: CASSSDRGVGTGELFF
J gene: TRBJ2-7; V gene: TRBV7-9; CDR3 length: 13; CDR3 protein: CASSSRTRNEQYF
J gene: TRBJ2-3; V gene: TRBV11-2; CDR3 length: 16; CDR3 protein: CASSALTGVATDTQYF
J gene: TRBJ1-4; V gene: TRBV10-3; CDR3 length: 16; CDR3 protein: CAISRGLLATNEKLFF
J gene: TRBJ2-7; V gene: TRBV6-5; CDR3 length: 12; CDR3 protein: CAAARSSYEQYF
J gene: TRBJ2-1; V gene: TRBV6-1; CDR3 length: 17; CDR3 protein: CASSERHLGQGHNEQFF
J gene: TRBJ2-7; V gene: TRBV5-1; CDR3 length: 15; CDR3 protein: CASSLGGANTYEQYF
J gene: TRBJ2-4; V gene: TRBV9; CDR3 length: 13; CDR3 protein: CASSVASEDRKYF
J gene: TRBJ2-7; V gene: TRBV6-5; CDR3 length: 12; CDR3 protein: CASGDSGDEQYF
J gene: TRBJ2-7; V gene: TRBV28; CDR3 length: 14; CDR3 protein: CASSEQGVSYEQYF
J gene: TRBJ1-5; V gene: TRBV7-9; CDR3 length: 17; CDR3 protein: CASSSIRGGHSNQPQHF
J gene: TRBJ1-2; V gene: TRBV27; CDR3 length: 13; CDR3 protein: CASSFRGGVGYTF
J gene: TRBJ2-7; V gene: TRBV5-4; CDR3 length: 14; CDR3 protein: CASSLDTGRYEQYF
J gene: TRBJ1-1; V gene: TRBV7-8; CDR3 length: 16; CDR3 protein: CASSHVRVSHDTEAFF
J gene: TRBJ1-5; V gene: TRBV7-9; CDR3 length: 17; CDR3 protein: CASSSTRTGLSNQPQHF
J gene: TRBJ2-4; V gene: TRBV11-3; CDR3 length: 15; CDR3 protein: CASSLVLAPKNIQYF
J gene: TRBJ2-1; V gene: TRBV5-6; CDR3 length: 16; CDR3 protein: CASSLGLAVSYNEQFF
J gene: TRBJ2-3; V gene: TRBV5-8; CDR3 length: 16; CDR3 protein: CASSLSDTSPTDTQYF
J gene: TRBJ2-5; V gene: TRBV4-3; CDR3 length: 15; CDR3 protein: CASSQDRGKQETQYF
J gene: TRBJ2-7; V gene: TRBV6-5; CDR3 length: 11; CDR3 protein: CASRGRGEQYF
J gene: TRBJ2-1; V gene: TRBV7-3; CDR3 length: 15; CDR3 protein: CASSFYSRSYNEQFF
J gene: TRBJ1-5; V gene: TRBV5-1; CDR3 length: 15; CDR3 protein: CASSSLSRVGQPQHF
J gene: TRBJ2-3; V gene: TRBV5-1; CDR3 length: 16; CDR3 protein: CASSLAYRDRRDTQYF
J gene: TRBJ2-3; V gene: TRBV9; CDR3 length: 14; CDR3 protein: CASSVGGGADTQYF
J gene: TRBJ2-2; V gene: TRBV5-1; CDR3 length: 15; CDR3 protein: CASSLQGSRTGELFF
J gene: TRBJ1-1; V gene: TRBV29-1; CDR3 length: 13; CDR3 protein: CSVEGQMNTEAFF
J gene: TRBJ2-7; V gene: TRBV6-4; CDR3 length: 16; CDR3 protein: CASSDRGQGDPYEQYF
J gene: TRBJ1-1; V gene: TRBV30; CDR3 length: 11; CDR3 protein: CAWSGQGEAFF
J gene: TRBJ1-1; V gene: TRBV7-9; CDR3 length: 15; CDR3 protein: CSSSLGGRGNTEAFF
J gene: TRBJ2-1; V gene: TRBV6-6; CDR3 length: 16; CDR3 protein: CASSYSFDARGDRQFF
J gene: TRBJ2-5; V gene: TRBV7-2; CDR3 length: 13; CDR3 protein: CASSRDSQETQYF
J gene: TRBJ2-3; V gene: TRBV9; CDR3 length: 13; CDR3 protein: CASSPIRVHTQYF
J gene: TRBJ2-2; V gene: TRBV7-6; CDR3 length: 14; CDR3 protein: CASSERGRIGELFF
J gene: TRBJ1-1; V gene: TRBV11-3; CDR3 length: 13; CDR3 protein: CASTPDRISEAFF
J gene: TRBJ1-2; V gene: TRBV7-2; CDR3 length: 15; CDR3 protein: CASSTWTGARVGYTF
J gene: TRBJ2-7; V gene: TRBV19; CDR3 length: 15; CDR3 protein: CASSIKRESGYEQYF
J gene: TRBJ2-7; V gene: TRBV9; CDR3 length: 14; CDR3 protein: CASSYQDFTYEQYF
J gene: TRBJ1-1; V gene: TRBV7-8; CDR3 length: 15; CDR3 protein: CASSLDGRVNTEAFF
J gene: TRBJ2-7; V gene: TRBV27; CDR3 length: 13; CDR3 protein: CASRRGGPHEQYF
J gene: TRBJ2-2; V gene: TRBV7-9; CDR3 length: 13; CDR3 protein: CASGSLGTGELFF